A selection of T cell receptor beta chains follows, all from one sample in a study of cytotoxic CD8 clonotypes in ibrutinib-treated CLL. The repertoire was sequenced with immunoSEQ multiplex PCR; TCRdb's copy has only in-frame clones and lacks some. The sample yields under 200,000 clones, 84% seen once. Sample: PBMCs, taken after 24 months of ibrutinib treatment. These TCRs come from a human donor with chronic lymphocytic leukemia. Both conserved end residues are part of each CDR3. The D gene is left open where the match is weak. Size is stated for part of the rows, as once, few or many counts, or as a class when the clone is expanded.

d_call clone_size j_call v_call cdr3_nt cdr3_aa
NA NA TRBJ1-5 TRBV5-5 TGTGCCAGCAGCTTATTCGAACAGAGTAATCAGCCCCAGCATTTT CASSLFEQSNQPQHF
NA once TRBJ1-3 TRBV6-6 TGTGCCAGCGGCCGAGGCTCTGGAAACACCATATATTTT CASGRGSGNTIYF
NA NA TRBJ2-1 TRBV12-5 TGTGCTAGTGGTCCTCAGGGGCTGGGCTCCTACAATGAGCAGTTCTTC CASGPQGLGSYNEQFF
TRBD1 NA TRBJ1-1 TRBV5-1 TGCGCCAGCAACGGACAGGGGAACACTGAAGCTTTCTTT CASNGQGNTEAFF
NA once TRBJ1-2 TRBV6-5 TGTGCCAGCAGTATGGCTAACTATGGCTACACCTTC CASSMANYGYTF
NA few TRBJ2-1 TRBV4-2 TGTGCCAGCAGCCAAGATTGGAGCGGCGAGCAGTTCTTC CASSQDWSGEQFF
NA NA TRBJ1-5 TRBV7-2 TGTGCCAGCAGCTTAGTGCCAGCCCGGGGCAATCAGCCCCAGCATTTT CASSLVPARGNQPQHF
NA NA TRBJ1-1 TRBV5-1 TGCGCCAGCAGCTTGAGTCCTAGAGGGGACACTGAAGCTTTCTTT CASSLSPRGDTEAFF
NA NA TRBJ1-2 TRBV7-2 TGTGCCAGCAGCTTATCCCCCCTGTCAGGACGGATCGATGGCTACACCTTC CASSLSPLSGRIDGYTF
NA NA TRBJ2-7 TRBV20-1 TGCAGTGCTAGAGTACAGTCTCAGCAGTACTTC CSARVQSQQYF
NA NA TRBJ2-3 TRBV5-1 TGCGCCAGCAGCCCAGCAGATACGCAGTATTTT CASSPADTQYF
TRBD1 NA TRBJ1-4 TRBV4-1 TGCGCCAGCAGCGGGACAGGGGTGAGGGCAACTAATGAAAAACTGTTTTTT CASSGTGVRATNEKLFF
NA NA TRBJ2-3 TRBV10-3 TGTGCCATCAGTGAGTCGAAGGGCCTTGATACGCAGTATTTT CAISESKGLDTQYF
NA NA TRBJ1-3 TRBV9 TGTGCCAGCAGCGTAGCAGGGTTTGGAAACACCATATATTTT CASSVAGFGNTIYF
TRBD1 NA TRBJ1-6 TRBV18 TGTGCCAGCTCACCATCGACAGGGTCGGATTCACCCCTCCACTTT CASSPSTGSDSPLHF
TRBD1 NA TRBJ2-7 TRBV28 TGTGCCAGCAGTTACAGGGGGTACGAGCAGTACTTC CASSYRGYEQYF
NA NA TRBJ2-3 TRBV5-1 TGCGCCAGCAGCTTGGAAGCGTTTGGCGCAGATACGCAGTATTTT CASSLEAFGADTQYF
NA few TRBJ1-2 TRBV27 TGTGCCAGCAGTTTATCCGGCTTTAACTATGGCTACACCTTC CASSLSGFNYGYTF
NA NA TRBJ2-1 TRBV18 TGTGCCAGCTCACCATTGCATGTCGCAGGGATGGTTCGCAATGAGCAGTTCTTC CASSPLHVAGMVRNEQFF
NA NA TRBJ2-2 TRBV6-5 TGTGCCAGCAGTTACCAGGGGAACACCGGGGAGCTGTTTTTT CASSYQGNTGELFF
NA NA TRBJ2-3 TRBV11-2 TGTGCCAGCAGCCACCGGGACGGGTCAGATACGCAGTATTTT CASSHRDGSDTQYF
TRBD1 NA TRBJ1-5 TRBV27 TGTGCCAGCAGTTCCGGGACAGGATTCGATAGCAATCAGCCCCAGCATTTT CASSSGTGFDSNQPQHF
NA NA TRBJ1-2 TRBV7-3 TGTGCCAGCAGCTTAAAGGGGGGAAGCTATGGCTACACCTTC CASSLKGGSYGYTF
NA NA TRBJ1-1 TRBV10-3 TGTGCCATCAGCGTCCGGGGGGCGAAGGCTTTCTTT CAISVRGAKAFF
TRBD2 NA TRBJ2-5 TRBV9 TGTGCCAGCAGCGTGAACCTTCTAGCGGAAGAGACCCAGTACTTC CASSVNLLAEETQYF
NA NA TRBJ1-1 TRBV18 TGTGCCAGCTCACCGAGGACTGAGAACACTGAAGCTTTCTTT CASSPRTENTEAFF
TRBD1 NA TRBJ1-2 TRBV7-8 TGTGCCAGCAGTCATCCGGGACAGGGAAAAGGGCCGAGGACCTTC CASSHPGQGKGPRTF
NA few TRBJ2-5 TRBV27 TGTGCCAGCAGTATACACAACCAAGAGACCCAGTACTTC CASSIHNQETQYF
TRBD1 NA TRBJ2-3 TRBV7-9 TGTGCCAGCAGCTTGAGGGGGCTAAGCACAGATACGCAGTATTTT CASSLRGLSTDTQYF
TRBD2 NA TRBJ2-1 TRBV29-1 TGCAGCGTTGAAAGGAAAGCGGGAGGGCCAGGTGAGCAGTTCTTC CSVERKAGGPGEQFF
TRBD1 NA TRBJ1-1 TRBV5-1 TGCGCCAGCAGCTTCACGACAGGGGCGAACACTGAAGCTTTCTTT CASSFTTGANTEAFF
NA NA TRBJ1-4 TRBV30 TGTGCAGGCACTAATGAAAAACTGTTTTTT CAGTNEKLFF
TRBD1 NA TRBJ1-2 TRBV30 TGTGCCTTGAAGAGGGACAGGAACTATGGCTACACCTTC CALKRDRNYGYTF
NA few TRBJ2-7 TRBV4-2 TGTGCCAGCAGCCAAGGGGCCAGCAGCTCCTACGAGCAGTACTTC CASSQGASSSYEQYF
NA NA TRBJ2-5 TRBV11-2 TGTGCCAGCAGCTTAGATTTGGGGGCCGCACAAGAGACCCAGTACTTC CASSLDLGAAQETQYF
NA NA TRBJ2-7 TRBV19 TGTGCCAGTAGTCCTCGGGGGGCAGACGAGCAGTACTTC CASSPRGADEQYF
NA NA TRBJ2-2 TRBV7-3 TGTGCCAGCAGCTTAGAACTAGCCAGGACCGGGGAGCTGTTTTTT CASSLELARTGELFF
NA NA TRBJ2-5 TRBV28 TGTGCCAGCAGTTTCGTAACAGGGCGAGAAGAGACCCAGTACTTC CASSFVTGREETQYF
TRBD2 NA TRBJ2-3 TRBV11-1 TGTGCCAGCAGCTTGGATCCTAGCGGAGGGATAGATACGCAGTATTTT CASSLDPSGGIDTQYF
NA NA TRBJ2-5 TRBV7-2 TGTGCCAGCACCTTTTCACAGGGCCAAGAGACCCAGTACTTC CASTFSQGQETQYF
TRBD2 once TRBJ2-1 TRBV5-8 TGTGCCAGCAGCTGGACTAGCGGGAGACCGTTCTTC CASSWTSGRPFF
NA NA TRBJ2-3 TRBV11-3 TGTGCCAGCAGCTTAGATCCGGCCTCAGATACGCAGTATTTT CASSLDPASDTQYF
NA NA TRBJ2-1 TRBV11-1 TGTGCCAGCAGCTTAGATAGGTTACACTACAATGAGCAGTTCTTC CASSLDRLHYNEQFF
NA NA TRBJ1-5 TRBV11-2 TGTGCCAGCAGCTTAGGCGCAGGGAATCAGCCCCAGCATTTT CASSLGAGNQPQHF
TRBD1 NA TRBJ2-5 TRBV29-1 TGCAGCGTGCACAGGGGTGGTCAAGAGACCCAGTACTTC CSVHRGGQETQYF
NA NA TRBJ1-2 TRBV10-3 TGTGCCATCAGTGACTATAGGGCCGGTCGAGCTAACTATGGCTACACCTTC CAISDYRAGRANYGYTF
NA NA TRBJ1-5 TRBV7-2 TGTGCCAGCAGCTTAGGAGGACGCAATCAGCCCCAGCATTTT CASSLGGRNQPQHF
NA NA TRBJ1-6 TRBV6-1 TGTGCCAGCAGTCTTGGACAGACCTACGATTCACCCCTCCACTTT CASSLGQTYDSPLHF
NA NA TRBJ2-1 TRBV28 TGTGCCAGCAGTTTAGCCCTAGTTTCCGGGTTTACTGAGCAGTTCTTC CASSLALVSGFTEQFF
NA NA TRBJ2-7 TRBV5-1 TGCGCCAGCAGCCCGGGGGACCTTACCAGCTCCTACGAGCAGTACTTC CASSPGDLTSSYEQYF
NA NA TRBJ2-3 TRBV15 TGTGCCACCAGCGTATCAGGGTATGGGAAGGCAGATACGCAGTATTTT CATSVSGYGKADTQYF
NA NA TRBJ2-7 TRBV6-1 TGTGCCAGCAGTGAAAGGGGCTCCTACGAGCAGTACTTC CASSERGSYEQYF
TRBD1 NA TRBJ1-3 TRBV7-2 TGTGCCAGCAGCTCGCTACAGGGGGCCCTTCGAAACACCATATATTTT CASSSLQGALRNTIYF
TRBD1 NA TRBJ1-1 TRBV7-3 TGTGCCAGCAGTCCAGGGGGCCTGAACACTGAAGCTTTCTTT CASSPGGLNTEAFF
TRBD1 NA TRBJ1-3 TRBV7-3 TGTGCCAGCAGCTTAGGAGGACAGGCCTTCTCTGGAAACACCATATATTTT CASSLGGQAFSGNTIYF
TRBD1 NA TRBJ1-4 TRBV4-1 TGCGCCAGCAGCCAAGGACAGGGGGCGCCTGATGAAAAACTGTTTTTT CASSQGQGAPDEKLFF
TRBD1 NA TRBJ1-1 TRBV30 TGTGCCTGGAGTTTGACAGGGGCGGCTGAAGCTTTCTTT CAWSLTGAAEAFF